Listed below are T cell receptor beta chains from one sample, sequenced in a study of T cell repertoires in cytomegalovirus infection. Using its own MiXCR run on the reads, TCRdb lists one record per CDR3 protein. The sample gives 300,000 or so distinct CDR3 sequences, 9.6% of which show up once; 2% to 3% is in the top ten. The sequencing input was PBMCs. These receptors were collected from a human donor in good health (CMV status not recorded). Some clones in this sample may be carry-over from other donors' samples. CDR3s include the opening cysteine and the closing phenylalanine or tryptophan. D genes are given only for firm matches. Some rows mark clone size as missing; the rest say once, few, many or name a class of expanded clone.

clone_size | j_call | d_call | v_call | cdr3_nt | cdr3_aa
many | TRBJ2-5 | - | TRBV6-2/TRBV6-3 | TGTGCCAGCAGCCACCAAGCTTCCCCGAAAGAGACCCAGTACTTC | CASSHQASPKETQYF
many | TRBJ2-3 | - | TRBV20-1 | TGCAGTGCTAGAGATATGGAGACAGGCACAGATACGCAGTATTTT | CSARDMETGTDTQYF
many | TRBJ2-7 | - | TRBV6-2/TRBV6-3 | TGTGCCAGCAGTTCGGGACACCTCATCTACGAGCAGTACTTC | CASSSGHLIYEQYF
many | TRBJ1-1 | - | TRBV28 | TGTGCCAGCAAGTTGGTTCGGGGGGCCGGGAACACTGAAGCTTTCTTT | CASKLVRGAGNTEAFF
- | TRBJ1-2 | - | TRBV10-3 | TGTGCCATCAGCGGACTTACGAACTATGGCTACACCTTC | CAISGLTNYGYTF
many | TRBJ2-7 | TRBD1 | TRBV7-9 | TGTGCCAGCAGCCTATACCCCGGGACAGGCCAATACGAGCAGTACTTC | CASSLYPGTGQYEQYF
few | TRBJ2-2 | TRBD2 | TRBV28 | TGTGCCAGCAGTACGACTAGCGGGGTTCCCGGGGAGCTGTTTTTT | CASSTTSGVPGELFF
many | TRBJ2-1 | - | TRBV14 | TGTGCCAGCAGCCGCCGGGCAATCTTTTCATGGGGGGACGGTGAGCAGTTCTTC | CASSRRAIFSWGDGEQFF
many | TRBJ2-2 | - | TRBV5-6 | TGTGCCAGCAGCTTGAGGTCCGAGTACGGGGCCGGGGAGCTGTTTTTT | CASSLRSEYGAGELFF
many | TRBJ1-2 | - | TRBV27 | TGTGCCAGCAGTCCTAGCCTGTTAGGGAAAGGTCGGTATGGCTACACCTTC | CASSPSLLGKGRYGYTF
many | TRBJ2-5 | - | TRBV20-1 | TGCAGTGCCGGAGGGGGGGCAGGCCTAAAAGAGACCCAGTACTTC | CSAGGGAGLKETQYF
many | TRBJ2-3 | - | TRBV2 | TGTGCCAGCAGTGAGGGGTATCGTACAGTTGCAGATACGCAGTATTTT | CASSEGYRTVADTQYF
many | TRBJ2-2 | TRBD1 | TRBV7-6 | TGTGCCAGCAGCTCCACAGGGGGCGCCGCCACCGGGGAGCTGTTTTTT | CASSSTGGAATGELFF
- | TRBJ1-1 | - | TRBV4-2 | TGTGCCAGCAGCCAAGTCGGGCCCGAAGCTTTCTTT | CASSQVGPEAFF
many | TRBJ2-1 | TRBD2 | TRBV6-2/TRBV6-3 | TGTGCCAGCAGTTACGCACTAGCGGGGTACAATGAGCAGTTCTTC | CASSYALAGYNEQFF
many | TRBJ1-1 | TRBD1 | TRBV29-1 | TGCAGCGTCGCCAGGGGGGCCAACACTGAAGCTTTCTTT | CSVARGANTEAFF
- | TRBJ2-5 | - | TRBV7-6 | TGTGCCAGCAGCAGGGGATTCCAAGAGACCCAGTACTTC | CASSRGFQETQYF
many | TRBJ1-2 | - | TRBV5-6 | TGTGCCAGCAGCTTGGTGTCGAGTGGCTACACCTTC | CASSLVSSGYTF
- | TRBJ2-5 | TRBD2 | TRBV5-5 | TGTGCCAGCAGCTTGGTCTCCTTGCGGGGGGCCCAAGAGACCCAGTACTTC | CASSLVSLRGAQETQYF
many | TRBJ2-1 | - | TRBV7-2 | TGTGCCAGCAGCTTATCAGCTACGGGCGGCGTTAATGAGCAGTTCTTC | CASSLSATGGVNEQFF
many | TRBJ2-2 | - | TRBV20-1 | TGCAGTGCTAGAGATATACAGGCGACGAACACCGGGGAGCTGTTTTTT | CSARDIQATNTGELFF
- | TRBJ2-1 | - | TRBV15 | TGTGCCACCAGCAGAGATTACGGGGCCCCTCCCGATGAGCAGTTCTTC | CATSRDYGAPPDEQFF
many | TRBJ1-2 | - | TRBV4-2 | TGTGCCAGCAGCCCAGATACGGGGGAGGGCTACACCTTC | CASSPDTGEGYTF
few | TRBJ1-2 | - | TRBV29-1 | TGCAGCGTCGACCACGATGGCTACACCTTC | CSVDHDGYTF
many | TRBJ2-7 | - | TRBV6-1 | TGTGCCAGCAGTGTGGGGACCGGCTACGAGCAGTACTTC | CASSVGTGYEQYF
- | TRBJ1-2 | - | TRBV18 | TGTGCCAGCTCACCGACAGACAACTATGGCTACACCTTC | CASSPTDNYGYTF
many | TRBJ2-5 | - | TRBV6-2/TRBV6-3 | TGTGCCAGCAGCAAATCGGGCCGGGCCGGGGACCAGTACTTC | CASSKSGRAGDQYF
few | TRBJ1-2 | - | TRBV29-1 | TGCAGCGTTGTCATGGGGTTGGAGGGCTACACCTTC | CSVVMGLEGYTF
many | TRBJ2-5 | - | TRBV6-6 | TGTGCCAGCCTTGGAGAGACCCAGTACTTC | CASLGETQYF
few | TRBJ2-1 | - | TRBV19 | TGTGCCAGTGGTGACCGCAATGAGCAGTTCTTC | CASGDRNEQFF
- | TRBJ2-5 | - | TRBV19 | TGTGCCAGTAGTCCCACAGGGTTTTCTTCCAAAGAGACCCAGTACTTC | CASSPTGFSSKETQYF
- | TRBJ1-2 | - | TRBV19 | TGTGCCAGTAGTATAGTCGAGACGGACTATGGCTACACCTTC | CASSIVETDYGYTF
many | TRBJ2-7 | - | TRBV7-8 | TGTGCCAGCAGCTTGATGGTCCTTACCTACGAGCAGTACTTC | CASSLMVLTYEQYF
many | TRBJ2-1 | TRBD2 | TRBV7-2 | TGTGCCAGCAGCATTACTAGCGGGGGGACGAATGAGCAGTTCTTC | CASSITSGGTNEQFF
many | TRBJ2-1 | - | TRBV6-1 | TGTGCCAGCAGAGAAGGCGAGATCTATTGGGGCGGCGATGAGCAGTTCTTC | CASREGEIYWGGDEQFF
few | TRBJ2-5 | TRBD2 | TRBV29-1 | TGCAGCGTTGTATTTAGCGGGGAGACCCAGTACTTC | CSVVFSGETQYF
many | TRBJ2-3 | - | TRBV7-2 | TGTGCCAGCAGCTTTGGGGGGGGGGCGGATACGCAGTATTTT | CASSFGGGADTQYF
- | TRBJ1-2 | - | TRBV5-5 | TGTGCCAGCAGCTTCCTGCCGGACCCCTTAAAGTATGGCTACACCTTC | CASSFLPDPLKYGYTF
- | TRBJ1-3 | - | TRBV7-9 | TGTGCCAGCAGCTTCCGTAGCGCCGCTGGAAACACCATATATTTT | CASSFRSAAGNTIYF
many | TRBJ1-5 | TRBD1 | TRBV4-3 | TGCGCCAGCAGCCTGACAGGGAATAGCAATCAGCCCCAGCATTTT | CASSLTGNSNQPQHF
- | TRBJ2-2 | TRBD1 | TRBV2 | TGTGCCAGCACTGGGAAGGGGGCCCTGTTGGCCGGGGAGCTGTTTTTT | CASTGKGALLAGELFF
many | TRBJ1-1 | TRBD1 | TRBV29-1 | TGCAGCGTCAACAGGGGCAGCACTGAAGCTTTCTTT | CSVNRGSTEAFF
many | TRBJ1-5 | TRBD1 | TRBV3-1 | TGTGCCAGCAGCGAAGGGGGCGATCAGCCCCAGCATTTT | CASSEGGDQPQHF